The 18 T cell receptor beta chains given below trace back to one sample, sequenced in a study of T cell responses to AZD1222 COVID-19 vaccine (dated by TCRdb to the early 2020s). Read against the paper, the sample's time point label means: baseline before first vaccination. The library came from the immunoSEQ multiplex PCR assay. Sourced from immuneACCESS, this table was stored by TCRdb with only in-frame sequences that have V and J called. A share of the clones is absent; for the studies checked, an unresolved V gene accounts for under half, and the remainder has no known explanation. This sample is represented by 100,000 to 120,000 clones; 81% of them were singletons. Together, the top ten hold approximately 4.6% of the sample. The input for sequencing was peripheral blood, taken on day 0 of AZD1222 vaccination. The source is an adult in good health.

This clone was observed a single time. CDR3 sequence (DNA): TGTGCCAGCAGCGTAGCCCCGACTAGCACAGATACGCAGTATTTT. Its protein product is CASSVAPTSTDTQYF. J is TRBJ2-3 and V is TRBV9, with D hard to call. The V gene lost 0 bases and the J gene lost 0 bases, with 8 bases spanning the gap. Germline V lookup: CDR1 SGDLS, CDR2 YYNGEE. The length of the CDR3 is 15 residues.

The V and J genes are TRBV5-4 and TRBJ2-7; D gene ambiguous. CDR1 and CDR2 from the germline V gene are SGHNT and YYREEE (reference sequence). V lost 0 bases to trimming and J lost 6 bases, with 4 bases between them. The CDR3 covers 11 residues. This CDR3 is CASSLGGEQYF. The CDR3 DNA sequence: TGTGCCAGCAGCTTGGGGGGCGAGCAGTACTTC.

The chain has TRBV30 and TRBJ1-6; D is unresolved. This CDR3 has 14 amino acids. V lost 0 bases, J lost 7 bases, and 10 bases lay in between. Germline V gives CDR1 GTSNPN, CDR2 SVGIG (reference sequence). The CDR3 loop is CAWSVWVENSPLHF. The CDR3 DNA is TGTGCCTGGAGTGTATGGGTTGAGAATTCACCCCTCCACTTT.

This CDR3 reads CASTPGGAKNIQYF. The CDR3 bases are TGTGCCAGCACCCCCGGGGGGGCCAAAAACATTCAGTACTTC. This chain joins TRBV6-2 or TRBV6-3 and TRBJ2-4; TRBD2 matches 7 bases. The CDR3 extends over 14 amino acids. Trimming at V came to 7 bases and at J to 1 base, leaving 4 bases not matched to a gene. CDR1 and CDR2 (germline): MNHEY, SVGEGT.

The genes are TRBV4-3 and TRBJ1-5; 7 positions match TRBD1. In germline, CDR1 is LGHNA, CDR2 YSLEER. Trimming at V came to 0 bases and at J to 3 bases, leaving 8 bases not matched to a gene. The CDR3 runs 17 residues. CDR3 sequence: CASSQDRGRGDNQPQHF. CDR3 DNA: TGCGCCAGCAGCCAAGATAGGGGCAGGGGGGACAATCAGCCCCAGCATTTT.

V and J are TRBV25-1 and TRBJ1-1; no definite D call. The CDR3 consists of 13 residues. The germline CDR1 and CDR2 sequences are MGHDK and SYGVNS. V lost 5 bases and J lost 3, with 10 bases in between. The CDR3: CASSRREYTEAFF. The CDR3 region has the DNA TGTGCCAGCAGTCGTAGGGAATACACTGAAGCTTTCTTT. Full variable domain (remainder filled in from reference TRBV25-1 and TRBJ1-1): EADIYQTPRYLVIGTGKKITLECSQTMGHDKMYWYQQDPGMELHLIHYSYGVNSTEKGDLSSESTVSRIRTEHFPLTLESARPSHTSQYLCASSRREYTEAFFGQGTRLTVV.

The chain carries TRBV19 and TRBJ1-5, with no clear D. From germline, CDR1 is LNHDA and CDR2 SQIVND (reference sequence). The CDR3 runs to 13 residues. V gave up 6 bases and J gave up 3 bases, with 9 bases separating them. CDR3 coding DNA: TGTGCCAGTAGGTTGGGGTACAATCAGCCCCAGCATTTT. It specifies CASRLGYNQPQHF.

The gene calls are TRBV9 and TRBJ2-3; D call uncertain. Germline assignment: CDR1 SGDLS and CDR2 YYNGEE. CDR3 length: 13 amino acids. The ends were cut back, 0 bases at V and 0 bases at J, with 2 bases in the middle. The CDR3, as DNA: TGTGCCAGCAGCGTAGTTAGCACAGATACGCAGTATTTT. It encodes CASSVVSTDTQYF.

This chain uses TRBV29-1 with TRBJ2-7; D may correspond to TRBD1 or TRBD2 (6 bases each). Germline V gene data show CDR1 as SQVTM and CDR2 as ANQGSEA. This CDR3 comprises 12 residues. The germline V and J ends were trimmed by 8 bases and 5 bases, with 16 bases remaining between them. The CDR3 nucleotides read TGCAGCTATAGGAGGGGGACCCACGAGCAGTACTTC. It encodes CSYRRGTHEQYF.

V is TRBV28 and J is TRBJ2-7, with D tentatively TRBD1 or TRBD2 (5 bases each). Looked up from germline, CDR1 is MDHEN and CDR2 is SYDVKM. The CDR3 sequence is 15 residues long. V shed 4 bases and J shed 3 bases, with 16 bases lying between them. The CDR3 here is CASSYGATGGYEQYF. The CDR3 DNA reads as TGTGCCAGCAGTTACGGGGCTACGGGTGGCTACGAGCAGTACTTC.

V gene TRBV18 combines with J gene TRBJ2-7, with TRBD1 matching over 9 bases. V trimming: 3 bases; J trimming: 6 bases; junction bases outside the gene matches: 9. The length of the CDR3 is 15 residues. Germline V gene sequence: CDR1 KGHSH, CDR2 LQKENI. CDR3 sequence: CASSPPGQGKLEQYF. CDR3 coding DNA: TGTGCCAGCTCACCGCCGGGACAGGGAAAACTCGAGCAGTACTTC.

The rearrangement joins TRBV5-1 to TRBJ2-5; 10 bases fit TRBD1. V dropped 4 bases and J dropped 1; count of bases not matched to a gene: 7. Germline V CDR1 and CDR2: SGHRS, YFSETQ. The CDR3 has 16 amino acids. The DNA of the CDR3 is TGCGCCAGCAGCAACAGACAGGGGGCAGGCCAAGAGACCCAGTACTTC. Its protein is CASSNRQGAGQETQYF. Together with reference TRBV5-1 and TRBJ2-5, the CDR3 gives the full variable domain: KAGVTQTPRYLIKTRGQQVTLSCSPISGHRSVSWYQQTPGQGLQFLFEYFSETQRNKGNFPGRFSGRQFSNSRSEMNVSTLELGDSALYLCASSNRQGAGQETQYFGPGTRLLVL.

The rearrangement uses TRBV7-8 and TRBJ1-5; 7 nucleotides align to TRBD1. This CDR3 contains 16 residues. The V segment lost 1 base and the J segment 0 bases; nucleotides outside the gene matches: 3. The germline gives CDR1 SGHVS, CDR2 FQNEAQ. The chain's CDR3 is CASSLGQGLSNQPQHF. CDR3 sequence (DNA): TGTGCCAGCAGCTTAGGACAGGGACTTAGCAATCAGCCCCAGCATTTT. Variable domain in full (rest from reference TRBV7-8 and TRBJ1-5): GAGVSQSPRYKVAKRGQDVALRCDPISGHVSLFWYQQALGQGPEFLTYFQNEAQLDKSGLPSDRFFAERPEGSVSTLKIQRTQQEDSAVYLCASSLGQGLSNQPQHFGDGTRLSIL.

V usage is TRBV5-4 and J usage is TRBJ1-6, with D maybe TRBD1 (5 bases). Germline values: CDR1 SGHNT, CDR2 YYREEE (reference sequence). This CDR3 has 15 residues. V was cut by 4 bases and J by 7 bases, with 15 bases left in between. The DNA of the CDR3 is TGTGCCAGCAGCCGAGGCCAGGGTATGAATTCACCCCTCCACTTT. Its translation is CASSRGQGMNSPLHF.

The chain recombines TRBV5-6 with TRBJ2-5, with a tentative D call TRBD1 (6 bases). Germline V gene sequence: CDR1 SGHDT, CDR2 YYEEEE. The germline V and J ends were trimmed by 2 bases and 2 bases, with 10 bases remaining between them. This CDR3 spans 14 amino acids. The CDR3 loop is CASSFGTRQETQYF. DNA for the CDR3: TGTGCCAGCAGCTTCGGGACACGTCAAGAGACCCAGTACTTC.

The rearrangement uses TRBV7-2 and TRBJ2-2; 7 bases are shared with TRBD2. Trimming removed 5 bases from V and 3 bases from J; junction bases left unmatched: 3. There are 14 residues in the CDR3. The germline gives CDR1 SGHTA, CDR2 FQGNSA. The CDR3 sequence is CASSPAGYTGELFF. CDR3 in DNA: TGTGCCAGCAGCCCAGCGGGGTACACCGGGGAGCTGTTTTTT.

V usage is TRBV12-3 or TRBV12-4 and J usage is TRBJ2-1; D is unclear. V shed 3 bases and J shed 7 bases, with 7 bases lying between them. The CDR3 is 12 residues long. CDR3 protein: CASSLFGNEQFF. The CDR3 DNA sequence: TGTGCCAGCAGTTTGTTTGGGAATGAGCAGTTCTTC.

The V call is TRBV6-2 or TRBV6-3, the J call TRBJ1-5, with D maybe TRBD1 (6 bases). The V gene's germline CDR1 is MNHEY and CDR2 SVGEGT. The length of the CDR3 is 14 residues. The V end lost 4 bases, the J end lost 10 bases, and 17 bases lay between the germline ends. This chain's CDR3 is CASSFLTGTYPQHF. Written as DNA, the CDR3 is TGTGCCAGCAGTTTTCTTACAGGGACTTACCCCCAGCATTTT.